This TCR beta chain is drawn from a study of blood T cells in healthy people across ages. Primed by a sample-barcoded 5' primer and a J-beta primer mix, a second PCR proceeded for about 6 to 12 cycles. MiXCR, run by TCRdb on the 5' RACE reads, gives a single entry per CDR3 protein. The table has fewer than 700,000 distinct CDR3 sequences, 47% seen once. Per sample, at least 5.5 micrograms of total RNA were extracted. Study conclusions and caveats: TCR beta diversity correlated strongly with naive T cell percentage. Diversity of TCR beta per million T cells declined in a roughly linear way with age.

This clonotype was found a few times. Its antigen is as yet unknown. The specimen was blood. This clonotype was sampled from a man aged 80 or over in good health.

For the CDR3, the DNA is TGTGCCACCAGTAACGGACTAAGCACAGATACGCAGTATTTT. It codes for CATSNGLSTDTQYF. This chain connects TRBV15 to TRBJ2-3, with D tentatively TRBD2 (6 bases). The germline V gene encodes CDR1 LNHNV and CDR2 YYDKDF (reference sequence). Trimming cost V 6 bases and J 0 bases, with 10 bases left between them. This CDR3 is 14 amino acids long.